This TCR beta chain was obtained from a study of post-analysis software for immune sequencing data. Tagging with unique molecular identifiers was a feature of the TCR beta cDNA libraries. TCRdb processed the PCR reads anew with MiXCR; each CDR3 protein has one entry. There are roughly 800,000 distinct CDR3 sequences in the sample; 46% occur only once, and roughly 5% lies in the top ten. The CDR3 has 19 residues. The junction had 11 bases not matched to a gene; V was cut back by 4 bases and J by 0 bases. The germline V gene has CDR1 MNHEY and CDR2 SVGAGI. Study-level findings and limits: Patients showed TRBV5-6, TRBV5-1 and TRBV20-1 among a few TRBV segments more frequent than in controls.

Comment on this clonotype: Its antigen is still unknown.

This TCR came from a girl aged 10 to 17 with multiple sclerosis. The rearrangement joins TRBV6-5 to TRBJ2-1; 11 bases are shared with TRBD2. Sample: blood. CDR3 loop: CASSSGLAAVPSSYNEQFF. CDR3 in DNA: TGTGCCAGCAGTTCGGGACTAGCGGCAGTACCGAGCTCCTACAATGAGCAGTTCTTC.